Listed below are T cell receptor beta chains from one sample, sequenced in a study of shared clonotypes between healthy human individuals. The data were produced by immunoSEQ multiplex PCR, yet TCRdb's version contains in-frame clones alone and is incomplete. Of more than 2 million clones listed, 90% to 96% were seen once; the top ten hold roughly 0.13%. Specimen: naive CD4+ T cells sorted from blood. Receptors originate from a man between 18 and 29 years old in good health. The CDR3 runs from the conserved cysteine through the conserved F or W. A D gene is named only where the DNA matches it firmly. Not all rows give a size; the values are once, few, many and, for expanded clones, a class.

CDR3nt	CDR3aa	v_gene	j_gene	d_gene	abundance
TGTGCCAGCAGTTCATCTAGCGCTTCCTACGAGCAGTACTTC	CASSSSSASYEQYF	TRBV27	TRBJ2-7	-	-
TGTGCCAGCAGCCAGGGACAGACAACTAATGAAAAACTGTTTTTT	CASSQGQTTNEKLFF	TRBV6-5	TRBJ1-4	TRBD1	-
TGTGCCAGCAGCTTCCAACAGGGAGGGAAAAATGAGCAGTTCTTC	CASSFQQGGKNEQFF	TRBV5-6	TRBJ2-1	-	-
TGCGCCAGCAGTGAGGACCGCACCGGGGAGCTGTTTTTT	CASSEDRTGELFF	TRBV10-2	TRBJ2-2	-	few
TGTGCCAGCAGCTTCCGGGACTCCGGCGGTGAGCAGTACTTC	CASSFRDSGGEQYF	TRBV7-6	TRBJ2-7	-	-
TGTGCCAGGAGTATGGGACGGAACACTGAAGCTTTCTTT	CARSMGRNTEAFF	TRBV6-6	TRBJ1-1	-	-
TGTGCCAGCAGCTTGGAAGAAAACCCCAAGCCCCAGCATTTT	CASSLEENPKPQHF	TRBV5-7	TRBJ1-5	-	-
TGTGCCAGCTCACCAGAGGCAGGGGGAAAGACCCAGTACTTC	CASSPEAGGKTQYF	TRBV18	TRBJ2-5	TRBD1	-
TGTGCCAGCAGCTTGGCCTACGGATTGAGCGGCGGCTCTGAGTTCTTC	CASSLAYGLSGGSEFF	TRBV5-8	TRBJ2-1	-	-
TGTGCCAGCAGTGGAGGGACACCATGGACTGAAGCTTTCTTT	CASSGGTPWTEAFF	TRBV25-1	TRBJ1-1	-	-
TGTGCCAGCAGCTTGCGAGGGGGAAATCAGCCCCAGCATTTT	CASSLRGGNQPQHF	TRBV5-6	TRBJ1-5	-	-
TGTGCCAGCAGCCCAGACTGGAACACTGAAGCTTTCTTT	CASSPDWNTEAFF	TRBV7-2	TRBJ1-1	-	-
TGTGCCAGCAGTTCCCCCCGGACTAGCGGGAGGGCCGGGGAGACCCAGTACTTC	CASSSPRTSGRAGETQYF	TRBV28	TRBJ2-5	TRBD2	-
TGTGCCAGCAGCATCAGAATTGGGACGGCCTATCGAGAGCAGTACTTC	CASSIRIGTAYREQYF	TRBV28	TRBJ2-7	-	-
TGTGCCAGCTGCTACGGCGGGAAAGAGACCCAGTACTTC	CASCYGGKETQYF	TRBV7-2	TRBJ2-5	-	-
TGTGCCAGCAGTACGCCGACAGGAGGTTACGAGCAGTACTTC	CASSTPTGGYEQYF	TRBV6-5	TRBJ2-7	-	-
TGTGCCAGCTCACCAACAGGTGGGGAACTGTTTTTT	CASSPTGGELFF	TRBV18	TRBJ1-4	-	-
TGTGCCAGCAGCTTAGCGCTTAGGGAGAGAGAGACCCAGTACTTC	CASSLALRERETQYF	TRBV7-9	TRBJ2-5	-	once
TGTGCCAGTAAAACCTTAGCGGGAGGCACAGATACGCAGTATTTT	CASKTLAGGTDTQYF	TRBV19	TRBJ2-3	TRBD2	-
TGTGCCAGCAGCTTACTAAGGGTAACCGGGGAGCTGTTTTTT	CASSLLRVTGELFF	TRBV7-9	TRBJ2-2	-	-
TGTGCCAGTAGTATAGATCGTCTGGGCAATTCACCCCTCCACTTT	CASSIDRLGNSPLHF	TRBV19	TRBJ1-6	-	-
TGTGCCAGCAGTGAAGTTGGAGATACGCAGTATTTT	CASSEVGDTQYF	TRBV6-1	TRBJ2-3	-	-
TGTGCCAGCAGCCCCCAGAGAGATACGCAGTATTTT	CASSPQRDTQYF	TRBV9	TRBJ2-3	-	-
TGTGCCAGCAGCCTAGGACAGCCTCAAGAGACCCAGTACTTC	CASSLGQPQETQYF	TRBV7-6	TRBJ2-5	-	once
TGTGCCAGCAGCCCCCTTTTCCCCCACAGCACAGATACGCAGTATTTT	CASSPLFPHSTDTQYF	TRBV2	TRBJ2-3	-	-
TGTGCCTGGAGCAAGCAAGCGGGAGGGCCGCAGTACTTC	CAWSKQAGGPQYF	TRBV30	TRBJ2-7	TRBD2	-
TGTGCCAGTAGTATAGATAGGGGGACGGGCTGGGAAAATGAGCAGTTCTTC	CASSIDRGTGWENEQFF	TRBV19	TRBJ2-1	-	-
TGTGCCAGCAGCTCCTTAGCGACAATTCGACAAGGGCAGTACTTC	CASSSLATIRQGQYF	TRBV11-2	TRBJ2-7	-	-
TGTGCCAGCACGGGACAGGGGGAAACCGGGGAGCTGTTTTTT	CASTGQGETGELFF	TRBV25-1	TRBJ2-2	TRBD1	-
TGTGCCAGCAGCAGAGGGGGAACCTACGAGCAGTACTTC	CASSRGGTYEQYF	TRBV28	TRBJ2-7	-	once
TGTGCCAGCAGCGTGGACGGCACCTATAATTCACCCCTCCACTTT	CASSVDGTYNSPLHF	TRBV9	TRBJ1-6	-	-
TGTGCCAGCAGTCGGACTAGCGGGGTCCCCCTTCGCACAGATACGCAGTATTTT	CASSRTSGVPLRTDTQYF	TRBV28	TRBJ2-3	TRBD2	-
TGTGCCTGGACTCAAGGGGGGCTCGGGGAAAAACTGTTTTTT	CAWTQGGLGEKLFF	TRBV30	TRBJ1-4	-	-
TGTGCCAGCAGTTCACGGGGAGGTAATCAGCCCCAGCATTTT	CASSSRGGNQPQHF	TRBV6-5	TRBJ1-5	-	-
TGTGCCAGCAGTGGGAGGGACGGAAATAGCAATCAGCCCCAGCATTTT	CASSGRDGNSNQPQHF	TRBV6-1	TRBJ1-5	-	once
TGTGCCAGCAGTTTAAAAAGGGTAGTGAACACTGAAGCTTTCTTT	CASSLKRVVNTEAFF	TRBV28	TRBJ1-1	-	-
TGTGCCAGTAGGCGGACAGGAGGCAATCAGCCCCAGCATTTT	CASRRTGGNQPQHF	TRBV19	TRBJ1-5	TRBD1	-
TGTGCCAGCTCAAGGGGAACTAATGAAAAACTGTTTTTT	CASSRGTNEKLFF	TRBV18	TRBJ1-4	-	once
TGTGCCAGCAGCGGGGACAGGGGGCACTACGAGCAGTACTTC	CASSGDRGHYEQYF	TRBV25-1	TRBJ2-7	TRBD1	-
TGTGCCAGTATTCGGGACAGGCGCCCTGAGGAGACCCAGTACTTC	CASIRDRRPEETQYF	TRBV19	TRBJ2-5	TRBD1	-
TGTGCCAGCAGTGATCCGAAAGACACCAACGCCTACGAGCAGTACTTC	CASSDPKDTNAYEQYF	TRBV6-4	TRBJ2-7	-	-
TGTGCCAGCAGCGATCCCAGGGGGCGAACTAATGAAAAACTGTTTTTT	CASSDPRGRTNEKLFF	TRBV7-2	TRBJ1-4	TRBD1	-
TGTGCCAGCAGCTTAGATGTCTGGGGAGGCACAGATACGCAGTATTTT	CASSLDVWGGTDTQYF	TRBV11-2	TRBJ2-3	-	-
TGTGCCAGCTCACCACCGCTGGCAGGGGTAGATACGCAGTATTTT	CASSPPLAGVDTQYF	TRBV18	TRBJ2-3	-	once
TGTGCTAGCGACGAGAACCCCCGGCACCTTTACGAGCAGTACTTC	CASDENPRHLYEQYF	TRBV7-7	TRBJ2-7	-	-
TGTGCCAGCAGCCTCGGGACAGGGCGGTATCAAGAGACCCAGTACTTC	CASSLGTGRYQETQYF	TRBV9	TRBJ2-5	TRBD1	-
TGTGCCATCACGACAGGGCGTAATTCACCCCTCCACTTT	CAITTGRNSPLHF	TRBV10-3	TRBJ1-6	TRBD1	-
TGTGCCAGCAGCTTAGATGGAGGGCACACAGATACGCAGTATTTT	CASSLDGGHTDTQYF	TRBV11-2	TRBJ2-3	-	once
TGTGCCAGCAGTGACGTGTTAACAGCTAACTATGGCTACACCTTC	CASSDVLTANYGYTF	TRBV6-1	TRBJ1-2	-	-
TGTGCCAGCAGCGTAGTGGGAGATACGCAGTATTTT	CASSVVGDTQYF	TRBV9	TRBJ2-3	-	-
TGTGCCAGGACAACAGGGGAAAACTCCTACGAGCAGTACTTC	CARTTGENSYEQYF	TRBV2	TRBJ2-7	TRBD1	-
TGTGCCAGCAGTTACGGGACTACCTCCTACGAGCAGTACTTC	CASSYGTTSYEQYF	TRBV6-6	TRBJ2-7	TRBD2	-
TGTGCCAGCAGTTACCACAGAAACTACGAGCAGTACTTC	CASSYHRNYEQYF	TRBV6-8	TRBJ2-7	-	-
TGTGCCAGCAGTTACGGCTCCTACACTGAAGCTTTCTTT	CASSYGSYTEAFF	TRBV6-6	TRBJ1-1	-	-
TGTGCCAGCAGTTACGATTCCGGGACAGGGAATGAAAAACTGTTTTTT	CASSYDSGTGNEKLFF	TRBV6-5	TRBJ1-4	TRBD1	-